Described below is a single T cell receptor beta chain sequence and its context. The data belong to a study of blood T cell repertoires in COVID-19. The CDR3 sequence is 17 residues long. TCRdb keeps only in-frame clones here, not all; method: immunoSEQ multiplex PCR. The profile covers a few hundred thousand clones, with about nine tenths appearing a single time and 0.9% to 1% taken by the ten largest. This receptor was taken from a woman in her thirties or forties who had recovered from COVID-19. The rearrangement uses TRBV21-1 and TRBJ2-1; TRBD1 reflects the table's D call only, with no check against the DNA. TRBV21-1 corresponds to a pseudogene. The sequencing sample was made of peripheral blood. The chain's CDR3 is CASSKYPGTGPNNEQFF. CDR3 nucleotide sequence: TGTGCCAGCAGCAAGTACCCCGGGACAGGACCCAACAATGAGCAGTTCTTC.